The entry that follows covers one TCR beta chain sequence. The data were obtained in a study of T cells in narcolepsy. Here immunoSEQ multiplex PCR was the method, and the copy in TCRdb shows in-frame clones only, minus some. The table records approximately 31,000 clones, around four fifths of them present only once. Germline CDR1 SGHNT, CDR2 YYREEE (reference sequence). The CDR3 has 16 amino acids. J gave up 6 bases and V 4 bases, and 9 bases lay outside the gene matches. The material sequenced was CD45RA- memory CD4+ T cells from PBMCs. This receptor was identified in a human donor with narcolepsy. The chain uses TRBV5-4 and TRBJ2-2; 10 bases match TRBD1. CDR3 DNA: TGTGCCAGCAGCCCAGGGGGCGGACAGGGGGCCGGGGAGCTGTTTTTT. Translated, it gives CASSPGGGQGAGELFF.